A selection of T cell receptor beta chains follows, all from one sample in a study of T cell repertoires in cytomegalovirus infection. MiXCR was run by TCRdb on the reads, yielding one entry per CDR3 protein. The data hold over 450,000 distinct CDR3 sequences, with roughly 10% observed a single time. Material for sequencing was PBMCs. The receptors stem from a human donor in good health (CMV status not recorded). Some clones in this sample may be carry-over from other donors' samples. Both conserved end residues are part of each CDR3. Each record gives: V gene, clone size, D gene, J gene, CDR3 protein, CDR3 DNA. D genes are given only for firm matches. Some rows have no size entry. The others give once, few or many, or a class for an expanded clone.

TRBV12-5	many	-	TRBJ1-1	CASGNPQGPNTEAFF	TGTGCTAGTGGTAACCCACAGGGCCCGAACACTGAAGCTTTCTTT
TRBV12-3/TRBV12-4	few	-	TRBJ2-2	CASSFRLDTNTGELFF	TGTGCCAGCAGTTTCCGACTAGATACGAACACCGGGGAGCTGTTTTTT
TRBV20-1	-	TRBD2	TRBJ2-3	CSAGGTSGEDTQYF	TGCAGTGCTGGCGGGACTAGCGGGGAAGATACGCAGTATTTT
TRBV7-7	-	-	TRBJ2-7	CASSPGASEQYF	TGTGCCAGCAGCCCAGGGGCTTCAGAGCAGTACTTC
TRBV19	few	-	TRBJ1-1	CASSIEGGAHRNTEAFF	TGTGCCAGTAGTATAGAGGGGGGGGCTCACCGGAACACTGAAGCTTTCTTT
TRBV11-2	many	TRBD1	TRBJ1-1	CASSFGQGAIMNTEAFF	TGTGCCAGCAGCTTTGGACAGGGGGCCATCATGAACACTGAAGCTTTCTTT
TRBV3-1	few	-	TRBJ1-1	CASSQAAGEGSTEAFF	TGTGCCAGCAGCCAAGCGGCAGGGGAAGGTTCCACTGAAGCTTTCTTT
TRBV20-1	-	TRBD1	TRBJ1-1	CSAHRGPAGNTEAFF	TGCAGTGCTCACAGGGGGCCGGCGGGGAACACTGAAGCTTTCTTT
TRBV2	-	TRBD2	TRBJ2-1	CASSEAGSGGSSGEQFF	TGTGCCAGCAGTGAAGCTGGTAGCGGGGGGTCCAGTGGGGAGCAGTTCTTC
TRBV11-3	many	-	TRBJ2-4	CASSLARSDIQYF	TGTGCCAGCAGCTTGGCCAGGTCGGACATTCAGTACTTC
TRBV29-1	-	-	TRBJ1-2	CSVETRDLGYTF	TGCAGCGTGGAAACACGGGATCTAGGCTACACCTTC
TRBV19	few	TRBD1	TRBJ1-1	CASSVTGTGATEAFF	TGTGCCAGTAGTGTAACCGGGACAGGGGCCACTGAAGCTTTCTTT
TRBV19	-	-	TRBJ2-2	CASSILTGSTGELFF	TGTGCCAGTAGTATCCTGACAGGTTCCACCGGGGAGCTGTTTTTT
TRBV15	many	-	TRBJ2-7	CATSRGGTLSYEQYF	TGTGCCACCAGCAGAGGTGGGACATTGTCCTACGAGCAGTACTTC
TRBV9	many	TRBD2	TRBJ2-3	CASSPDLVAGGPFGDTQYF	TGTGCCAGCAGCCCCGATCTTGTAGCGGGAGGGCCATTCGGAGATACGCAGTATTTT
TRBV6-2/TRBV6-3	many	TRBD2	TRBJ2-1	CASKPSGSPYNEQFF	TGTGCCAGCAAACCTAGCGGGAGCCCCTACAATGAGCAGTTCTTC